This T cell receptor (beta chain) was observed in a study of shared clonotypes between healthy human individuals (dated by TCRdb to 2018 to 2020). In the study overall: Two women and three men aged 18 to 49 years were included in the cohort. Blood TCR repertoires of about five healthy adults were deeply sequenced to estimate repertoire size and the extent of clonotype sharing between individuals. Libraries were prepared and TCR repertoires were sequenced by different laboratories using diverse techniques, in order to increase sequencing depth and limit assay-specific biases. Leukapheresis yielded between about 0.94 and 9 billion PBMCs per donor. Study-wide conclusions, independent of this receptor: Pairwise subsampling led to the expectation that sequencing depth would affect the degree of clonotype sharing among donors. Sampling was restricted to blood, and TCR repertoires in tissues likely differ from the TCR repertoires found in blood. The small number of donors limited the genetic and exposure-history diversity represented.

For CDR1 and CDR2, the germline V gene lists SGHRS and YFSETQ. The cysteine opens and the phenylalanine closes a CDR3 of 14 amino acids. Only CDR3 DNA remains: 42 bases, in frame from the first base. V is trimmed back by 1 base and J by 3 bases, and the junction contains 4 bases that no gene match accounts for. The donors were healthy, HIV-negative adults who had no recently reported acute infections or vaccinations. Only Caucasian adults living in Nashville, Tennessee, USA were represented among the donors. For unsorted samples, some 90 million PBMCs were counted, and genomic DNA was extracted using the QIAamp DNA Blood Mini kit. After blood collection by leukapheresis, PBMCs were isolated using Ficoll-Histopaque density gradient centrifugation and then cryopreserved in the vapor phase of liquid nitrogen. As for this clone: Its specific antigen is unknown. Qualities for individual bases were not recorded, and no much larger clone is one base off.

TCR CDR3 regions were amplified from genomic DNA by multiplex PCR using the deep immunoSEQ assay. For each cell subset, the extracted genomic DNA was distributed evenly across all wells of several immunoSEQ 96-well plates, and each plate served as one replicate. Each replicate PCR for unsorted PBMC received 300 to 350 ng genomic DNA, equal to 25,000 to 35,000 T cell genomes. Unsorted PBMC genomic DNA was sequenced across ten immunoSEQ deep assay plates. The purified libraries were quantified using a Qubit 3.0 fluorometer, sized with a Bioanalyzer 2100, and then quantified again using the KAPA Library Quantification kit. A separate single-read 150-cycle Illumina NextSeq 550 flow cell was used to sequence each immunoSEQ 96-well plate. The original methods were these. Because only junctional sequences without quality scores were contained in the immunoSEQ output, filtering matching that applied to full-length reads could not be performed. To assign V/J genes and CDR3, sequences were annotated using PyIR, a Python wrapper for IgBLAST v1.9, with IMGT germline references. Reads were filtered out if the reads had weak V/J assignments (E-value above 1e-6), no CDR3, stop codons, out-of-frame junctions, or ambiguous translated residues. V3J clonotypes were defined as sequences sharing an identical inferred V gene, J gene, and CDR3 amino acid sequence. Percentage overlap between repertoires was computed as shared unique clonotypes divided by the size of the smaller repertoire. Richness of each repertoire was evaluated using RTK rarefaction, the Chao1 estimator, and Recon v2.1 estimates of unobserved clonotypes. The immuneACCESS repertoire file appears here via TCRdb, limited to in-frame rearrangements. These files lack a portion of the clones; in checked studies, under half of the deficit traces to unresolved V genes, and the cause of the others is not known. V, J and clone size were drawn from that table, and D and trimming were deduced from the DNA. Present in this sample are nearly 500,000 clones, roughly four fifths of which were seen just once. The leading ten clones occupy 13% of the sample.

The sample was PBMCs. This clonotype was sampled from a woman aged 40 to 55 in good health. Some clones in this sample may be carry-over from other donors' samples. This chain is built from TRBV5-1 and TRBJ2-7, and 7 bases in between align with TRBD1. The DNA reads TGCGCCAGCAGCTTGTCACAGGGGCGCTACGAGCAGTACTTC. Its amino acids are CASSLSQGRYEQYF.